This entry is about one T cell receptor beta chain. Seattle researchers signed up patients amid active infection and tracked them longitudinally. In the study's own analysis: Quantification of nucleated cells was approximated via reference gene primer amplification. Sequencing used immunoSEQ multiplex PCR; TCRdb keeps in-frame clones, though not all of them. That table gives V, J and clone size, and the DNA gave D and trimming. There are about 200,000 clones in the sample; around four fifths occur only once, and 4.5% to 5.5% lies in the top ten. V shed 6 bases and J shed 5 bases, with 10 bases lying between them. Germline V CDR1 and CDR2: MNHNY, SVGAGI (reference sequence). This CDR3 has 12 residues. The sample comes from a study of blood T cell repertoires in COVID-19. As for the study in general: The samples span acute and convalescent COVID-19 from the United States, Italy and Spain. T cells, B-cell-depleted T cells, or PBMCs provided the cDNA or gDNA that served as material.

The chain recombines TRBV6-6 with TRBJ2-5; D gene uncertain. Sequenced sample: peripheral blood. This TCR derives from a woman aged 70-85 years with COVID-19, enrolled during active disease. In DNA, the CDR3 is TGTGCCAGCAGCTGGGTCGGGGAGACCCAGTACTTC. Its translation: CASSWVGETQYF.